The 6 T cell receptor beta chains listed next were all sequenced from one sample in a study of CD8 T cells in Susac syndrome. RNA amounts of about 0.5 to 1 ug underwent reverse transcription with random hexamers. TCRdb redid the calling of the immunoSEQ multiplex PCR reads with MiXCR, one entry per CDR3 protein. The sample holds 140,000 or so distinct CDR3 sequences, roughly 95% seen once. The specimen sequenced was CD4+ T cells from PBMCs. Receptors originate from a human donor with multiple sclerosis.

The rearrangement links TRBV4-3 to TRBJ2-5; D may be TRBD2 (6 bases). V gave up 4 bases and J gave up 4 bases, with 13 bases separating them. Germline assignment: CDR1 LGHNA and CDR2 YSLEER. This CDR3 is built from 14 residues. CDR3 sequence reads: CASSPDYPLETQYF. The CDR3 DNA reads TGCGCCAGCAGCCCGGACTACCCCCTAGAGACCCAGTACTTC.

The gene calls are TRBV30 and TRBJ1-1; 10 nucleotides match TRBD1. Germline CDR1 GTSNPN, CDR2 SVGIG (reference sequence). There are 16 residues in the CDR3. V was clipped by 3 bases and J by 1 base; unmatched bases: 8. CDR3 bases: TGTGCCTGGAGAAGGGACAGGGGTGTTCAGAACACTGAAGCTTTCTTT. This translates into CAWRRDRGVQNTEAFF.

The rearrangement links TRBV7-8 to TRBJ2-7; 7 nucleotides line up with TRBD1. CDR1 and CDR2 from the germline V gene are SGHVS and FQNEAQ. V was clipped by 3 bases and J by 6 bases; unmatched bases: 8. The CDR3 spans 14 residues. The CDR3 DNA reads as TGTGCCAGCAGCTTCGCAAACAGGGGTTCCGAGCAGTACTTC. Protein product: CASSFANRGSEQYF.

The chain combines TRBV3-1 with TRBJ2-4, with D perhaps given as TRBD1 or TRBD2 (5 bases each). In germline, CDR1 is LGHDT, CDR2 YNNKEL (reference sequence). Trimming removed 6 bases from V and 3 bases from J, with 24 bases in between. The CDR3 spans 18 residues. CDR3 loop: CASSLLEWGSSDKNIQYF. CDR3 DNA sequence: TGTGCCAGCAGTCTATTAGAATGGGGGAGTAGTGACAAAAACATTCAGTACTTC.

V and J are TRBV20-1 and TRBJ2-7; D not resolved. The CDR3 runs 13 residues. Germline V lookup: CDR1 DFQATT, CDR2 SNEGSKA (reference sequence). Trimming pared 6 bases from V and 0 bases from J, leaving 12 bases between. The CDR3 DNA sequence: TGCAGTGCAAGGAAACAGAGCTCCTACGAGCAGTACTTC. Protein sequence: CSARKQSSYEQYF.

The V call is TRBV20-1, the J call TRBJ1-1, with TRBD1 identical over 7 bases. CDR3 length: 13 amino acids. With V trimmed by 6 bases and J by 5 bases, 9 bases remained unmatched. Germline CDR1 DFQATT, CDR2 SNEGSKA (reference sequence). The CDR3 loop is CSAVIIQGTEAFF. The CDR3 bases are TGCAGTGCCGTCATAATACAGGGGACTGAAGCTTTCTTT.